The 5 T cell receptor beta chains presented below share a single source sample, sequenced in a study of IL-17A CD8 T cells in psoriatic arthritis synovium. After around 1.6 hours of PMA and ionomycin stimulation, cells were labeled by IL-17A and IFNgamma secretion assays. Synovial fluid was aspirated from actively inflamed joints of psoriatic arthritis patients. Assay: immunoSEQ multiplex PCR; the TCRdb copy retains only in-frame clones and omits some. The repertoire holds under 2,500 clones, 72% seen once, with around a tenth in the top ten. The sample consisted of IFN-gamma+ CD8+ T cells from synovial fluid. Subset defined: IL-17A-IFNgamma+ memory CD8+ (Tc1) cells. Receptor source: a human donor with psoriatic arthritis.

In its sample, this clone ranks as hyperexpanded. V gene TRBV6-5 combines with J gene TRBJ1-4; D gene uncertain. V shed 4 bases and J shed 0 bases, with 9 bases lying between them. In germline, CDR1 is MNHEY, CDR2 SVGAGI. The CDR3 contains 15 residues. For the CDR3, the DNA is TGTGCCAGCAGTTCGGACTATCCAACTAATGAAAAACTGTTTTTT. It yields the protein CASSSDYPTNEKLFF.

This rearrangement joins TRBV27 to TRBJ1-2; the D gene is possibly TRBD1 (5 bases). The germline V gene encodes CDR1 MNHEY and CDR2 SMNVEV (reference sequence). This CDR3 comprises 11 residues. Trimming took 2 bases from V and 7 from J, leaving 5 bases between them. CDR3 bases: TGTGCCAGCAGTTTAAGGGGTGGCTACACCTTC. Its translation: CASSLRGGYTF.

The V call is TRBV28, the J call TRBJ2-1; TRBD1 matches at 9 bases. Germline CDR1 MDHEN, CDR2 SYDVKM. The CDR3 has 17 residues. After removal of 4 bases from V and 3 bases from J, the junction contained 10 bases not matched to a gene. Written as DNA, the CDR3 is TGTGCCAGCAGTTCAGTCCGGTGGGACAGGGACTACAATGAGCAGTTCTTC. It yields the protein CASSSVRWDRDYNEQFF.

V gene TRBV27 combines with J gene TRBJ2-2; D might be TRBD1 (6 bases). CDR1 and CDR2 from the germline V gene are MNHEY and SMNVEV (reference sequence). Trimming shortened V by 6 bases and J by 13 bases, and 12 bases separated the two germline ends. This CDR3 has 11 residues. This chain's CDR3 is CASSDTDRLFF. The CDR3 DNA reads as TGTGCCAGCAGCGACACGGACAGGCTGTTTTTT.

This clone has more than one count but fewer than ten. This chain joins TRBV7-6 and TRBJ1-2; perhaps TRBD1 as D (5 bases). Trimming left V 2 bases short and J 8 bases short, with 12 bases between. This CDR3 has 13 residues. CDR1 and CDR2 from the germline V gene are SGHVS and FNYEAQ. In DNA, the CDR3 is TGTGCCAGCAGCTTAACCGCAGGGAGCGGCTACACCTTC. Protein sequence: CASSLTAGSGYTF.